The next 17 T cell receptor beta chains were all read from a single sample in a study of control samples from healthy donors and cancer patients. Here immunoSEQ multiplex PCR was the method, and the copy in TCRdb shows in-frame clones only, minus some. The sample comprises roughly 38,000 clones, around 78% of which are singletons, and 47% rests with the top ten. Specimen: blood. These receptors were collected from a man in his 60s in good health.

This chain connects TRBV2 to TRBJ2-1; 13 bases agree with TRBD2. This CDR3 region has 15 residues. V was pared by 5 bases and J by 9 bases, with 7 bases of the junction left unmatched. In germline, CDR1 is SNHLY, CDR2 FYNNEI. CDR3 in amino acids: CASSYGTSGVSEQFF. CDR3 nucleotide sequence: TGTGCCAGCAGTTACGGGACTAGCGGGGTGTCTGAGCAGTTCTTC.

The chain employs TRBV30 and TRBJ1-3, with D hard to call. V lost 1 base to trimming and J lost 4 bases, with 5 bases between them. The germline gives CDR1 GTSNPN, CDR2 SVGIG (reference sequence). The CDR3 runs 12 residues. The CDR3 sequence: CAWSAGGNTIYF. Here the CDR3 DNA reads TGTGCCTGGAGTGCGGGGGGAAACACCATATATTTT.

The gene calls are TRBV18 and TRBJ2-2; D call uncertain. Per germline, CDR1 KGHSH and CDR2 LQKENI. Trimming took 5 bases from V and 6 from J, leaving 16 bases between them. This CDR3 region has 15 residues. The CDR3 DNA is TGTGCCAGCTCAACCATGAAAGGGATATCCGGGGAGCTGTTTTTT. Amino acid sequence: CASSTMKGISGELFF.

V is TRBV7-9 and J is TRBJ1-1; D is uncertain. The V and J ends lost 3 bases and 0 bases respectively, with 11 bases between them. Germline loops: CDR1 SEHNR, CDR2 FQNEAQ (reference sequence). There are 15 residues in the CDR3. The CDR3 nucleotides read TGTGCCAGCAGCTTTGCTGGGGAGGTGAACACTGAAGCTTTCTTT. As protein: CASSFAGEVNTEAFF.

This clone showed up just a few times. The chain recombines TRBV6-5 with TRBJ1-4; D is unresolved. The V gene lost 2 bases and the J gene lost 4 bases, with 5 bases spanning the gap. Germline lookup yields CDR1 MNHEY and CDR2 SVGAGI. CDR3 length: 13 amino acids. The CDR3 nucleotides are TGTGCCAGCAGTTACGAGATTAATGAAAAACTGTTTTTT. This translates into CASSYEINEKLFF.

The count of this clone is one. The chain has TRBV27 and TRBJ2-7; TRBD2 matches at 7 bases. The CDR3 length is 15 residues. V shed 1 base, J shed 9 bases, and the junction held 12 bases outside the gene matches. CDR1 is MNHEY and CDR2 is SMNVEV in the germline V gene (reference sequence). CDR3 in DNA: TGTGCCAGCAGTTTATACGGCCCCACGCCGGGGGGGCAGTACTTC. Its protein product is CASSLYGPTPGGQYF.

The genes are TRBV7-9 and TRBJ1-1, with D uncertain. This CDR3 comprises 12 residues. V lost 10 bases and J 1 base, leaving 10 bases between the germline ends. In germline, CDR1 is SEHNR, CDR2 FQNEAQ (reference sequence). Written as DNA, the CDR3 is TGTGCCACCTCTGACCAGAACACTGAAGCTTTCTTT. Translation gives CATSDQNTEAFF.

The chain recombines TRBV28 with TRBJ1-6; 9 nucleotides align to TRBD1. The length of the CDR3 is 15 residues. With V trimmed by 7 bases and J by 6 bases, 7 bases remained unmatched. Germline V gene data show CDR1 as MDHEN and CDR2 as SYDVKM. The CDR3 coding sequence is TGTGCCAGCACCTTGGGACAGGGAATTAATTCACCCCTCCACTTT. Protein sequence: CASTLGQGINSPLHF.

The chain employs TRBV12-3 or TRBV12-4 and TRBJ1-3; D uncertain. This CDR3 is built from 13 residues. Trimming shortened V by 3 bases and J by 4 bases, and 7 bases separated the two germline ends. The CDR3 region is CASSLTYGNTIYF. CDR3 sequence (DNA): TGTGCCAGCAGTTTGACCTACGGAAACACCATATATTTT.

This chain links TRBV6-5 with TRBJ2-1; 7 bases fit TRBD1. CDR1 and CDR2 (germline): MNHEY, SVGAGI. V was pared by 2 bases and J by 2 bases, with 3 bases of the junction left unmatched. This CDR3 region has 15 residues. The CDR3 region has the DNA TGTGCCAGCAGTTACAGCACAGGGGCCTACAATGAGCAGTTCTTC. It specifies CASSYSTGAYNEQFF.

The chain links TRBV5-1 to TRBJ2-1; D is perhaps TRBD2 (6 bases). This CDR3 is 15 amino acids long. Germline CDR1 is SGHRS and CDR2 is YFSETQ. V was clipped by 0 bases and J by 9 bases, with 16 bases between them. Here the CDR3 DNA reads TGCGCCAGCAGCTTGGCCTCGCGGTCGGAGGGTGAGCAGTTCTTC. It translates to CASSLASRSEGEQFF.

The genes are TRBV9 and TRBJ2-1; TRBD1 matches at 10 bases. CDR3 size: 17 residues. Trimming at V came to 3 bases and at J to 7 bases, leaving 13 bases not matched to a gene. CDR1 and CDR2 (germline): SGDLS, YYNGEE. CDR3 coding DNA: TGTGCCAGCAGCGGATTCAGTGGGGACAGGGGAAGGAATGAGCAGTTCTTC. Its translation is CASSGFSGDRGRNEQFF.

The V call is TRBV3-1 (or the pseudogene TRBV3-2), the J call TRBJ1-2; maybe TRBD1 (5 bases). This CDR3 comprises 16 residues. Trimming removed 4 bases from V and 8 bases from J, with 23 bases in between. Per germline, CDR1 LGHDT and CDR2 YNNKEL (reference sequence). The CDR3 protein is CASSPYGKGDSRGYTF. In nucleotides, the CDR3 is TGTGCCAGCAGCCCTTACGGCAAAGGGGATTCGCGGGGCTACACCTTC.

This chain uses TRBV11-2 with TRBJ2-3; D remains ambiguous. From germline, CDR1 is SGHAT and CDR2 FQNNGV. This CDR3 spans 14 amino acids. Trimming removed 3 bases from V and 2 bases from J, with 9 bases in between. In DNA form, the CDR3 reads TGTGCCAGCAGCTTTAGAGGTGTCACAGATACGCAGTATTTT. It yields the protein CASSFRGVTDTQYF.

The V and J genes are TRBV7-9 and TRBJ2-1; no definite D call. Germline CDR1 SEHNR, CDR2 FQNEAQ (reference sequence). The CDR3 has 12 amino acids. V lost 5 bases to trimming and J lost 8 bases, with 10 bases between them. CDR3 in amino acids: CASSRSLHEQFF. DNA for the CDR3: TGTGCCAGCAGCCGCTCGCTCCATGAGCAGTTCTTC.

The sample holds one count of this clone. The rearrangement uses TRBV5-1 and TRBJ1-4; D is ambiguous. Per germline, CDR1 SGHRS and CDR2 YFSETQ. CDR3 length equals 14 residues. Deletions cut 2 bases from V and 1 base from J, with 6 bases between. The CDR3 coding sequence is TGCGCCAGCAGCTTCGGGGAAACTAATGAAAAACTGTTTTTT. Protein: CASSFGETNEKLFF.

CDR3 sequence: CASSRAGDYNEQFF. The CDR3 coding sequence is TGTGCCAGCAGTAGGGCAGGGGACTACAATGAGCAGTTCTTC. V and J are TRBV6-5 and TRBJ2-1; the D gene is possibly TRBD1 (6 bases). The CDR3 contains 14 residues. The germline gives CDR1 MNHEY, CDR2 SVGAGI. V was clipped by 5 bases and J by 3 bases, with 11 bases between them.